The clone carrying this T cell receptor beta chain was counted many times. V was clipped by 3 bases and J by 5 bases, with 10 bases between them. This CDR3 is 13 amino acids long. The use of a sample-barcoded 5' primer and a J-beta primer mix characterized a second PCR of about 6 to 12 cycles. TCRdb reanalysed the 5' RACE reads using MiXCR and keeps one entry per CDR3 protein. The sample records around 1,800,000 distinct CDR3 sequences, about two fifths being singletons. This specimen belongs to a study of blood T cells in healthy people across ages. This TCR derives from a human donor in good health. The chain employs TRBV12-3 or TRBV12-4 and TRBJ2-5, with D unresolved. The sequenced material came from blood. Written as DNA, the CDR3 is TGTGCCAGCAGTTTCCGCCAAACGGAGACCCAGTACTTC. Translating gives CASSFRQTETQYF.